A selection of T cell receptor beta chains follows, all from one sample in a study of cytomegalovirus exposure and HLA in healthy donors. TCRdb keeps only in-frame clones here, not all; method: immunoSEQ multiplex PCR. The sample holds approximately 160,000 clones; around 77% are singletons and the top ten take 1.5% to 2%. The sequencing input was PBMCs. These receptors were collected from a woman aged 30 to 39 in good health and CMV-seronegative. Each CDR3 is given with its conserved first and last residue. Fields, in order: J gene, V gene, clone size, D gene, CDR3 DNA, CDR3 protein. D genes are given only for firm matches. Rows give clone size only sometimes, using once, few, many, or a class for an expanded clone.

j_call: TRBJ2-3
v_call: TRBV7-9
clone_size: NA
d_call: NA
cdr3_nt: TGTGCCAGCAGCCCAGCGGATACGCAGTATTTT
cdr3_aa: CASSPADTQYF

j_call: TRBJ1-4
v_call: TRBV30
clone_size: few
d_call: NA
cdr3_nt: TGTGCCTGGAGTGCAGGGTCTAATGAAAAACTGTTTTTT
cdr3_aa: CAWSAGSNEKLFF

j_call: TRBJ2-1
v_call: TRBV7-9
clone_size: NA
d_call: TRBD2
cdr3_nt: TGTGCCAGCAGCAAACTTAGCGGGAGGGCCGAAACCGGGCAGTTCTTC
cdr3_aa: CASSKLSGRAETGQFF

j_call: TRBJ2-1
v_call: TRBV5-1
clone_size: once
d_call: NA
cdr3_nt: TGCGCCAGCAGCCTGGGACTTCCCGTGTACAATGAGCAGTTCTTC
cdr3_aa: CASSLGLPVYNEQFF

j_call: TRBJ1-2
v_call: TRBV2
clone_size: few
d_call: TRBD1
cdr3_nt: TGTGCCAGCATTTCGACAGGGTCTTATGGCTACACCTTC
cdr3_aa: CASISTGSYGYTF

j_call: TRBJ2-1
v_call: TRBV15
clone_size: NA
d_call: NA
cdr3_nt: TGTGCCACCAGCAGAGCAGGGGTCAATGAGCAGTTCTTC
cdr3_aa: CATSRAGVNEQFF

j_call: TRBJ1-6
v_call: TRBV30
clone_size: NA
d_call: NA
cdr3_nt: TGTGCCTGGAGTGTGTATGAGGGCTCACCCCTCCACTTT
cdr3_aa: CAWSVYEGSPLHF

j_call: TRBJ1-1
v_call: TRBV6-5
clone_size: NA
d_call: NA
cdr3_nt: TGTGCCAGCAGTTACCAGGGGCTGAACACTGAAGCTTTCTTT
cdr3_aa: CASSYQGLNTEAFF

j_call: TRBJ1-3
v_call: TRBV30
clone_size: NA
d_call: NA
cdr3_nt: TGTGCCTGGAGTGTGTGGGACTTCTCTGGAAACACCATATATTTT
cdr3_aa: CAWSVWDFSGNTIYF

j_call: TRBJ2-7
v_call: TRBV7-9
clone_size: few
d_call: NA
cdr3_nt: TGTGCCAGCAGCTTAAGTAGCTACGAGCAGTACTTC
cdr3_aa: CASSLSSYEQYF

j_call: TRBJ2-7
v_call: TRBV7-9
clone_size: NA
d_call: NA
cdr3_nt: TGTGCCAGCAGCTCCGGCGGGTCCTACGAGCAGTACTTC
cdr3_aa: CASSSGGSYEQYF

j_call: TRBJ1-2
v_call: TRBV11-2
clone_size: few
d_call: TRBD1
cdr3_nt: TGTGCCAGCAGCATGTACGGACAGGGGGCGCATGGCTACACCTTC
cdr3_aa: CASSMYGQGAHGYTF

j_call: TRBJ1-1
v_call: TRBV19
clone_size: NA
d_call: TRBD1
cdr3_nt: TGTGCCAGTAGTTTACAGGGGGCGAACACTGAAGCTTTCTTT
cdr3_aa: CASSLQGANTEAFF

j_call: TRBJ2-7
v_call: TRBV5-6
clone_size: once
d_call: TRBD2
cdr3_nt: TGTGCCAGCAGCTTGGGTGGGAGGGCAAAATACGAGCAGTACTTC
cdr3_aa: CASSLGGRAKYEQYF

j_call: TRBJ1-2
v_call: TRBV20-1
clone_size: NA
d_call: TRBD1
cdr3_nt: TGCAGACAGGGGGGCTACACCTTC
cdr3_aa: CRQGGYTF

j_call: TRBJ1-2
v_call: TRBV4-1
clone_size: NA
d_call: TRBD1
cdr3_nt: TGCGCCAGCAGCCAAGGGGAAGGACAGGGACGTGGCTACACCTTC
cdr3_aa: CASSQGEGQGRGYTF

j_call: TRBJ1-2
v_call: TRBV19
clone_size: NA
d_call: NA
cdr3_nt: TGTGCCAGTAGTACAGGGTCCACGGGCTATGGCTACACCTTC
cdr3_aa: CASSTGSTGYGYTF

j_call: TRBJ1-4
v_call: TRBV19
clone_size: NA
d_call: TRBD1
cdr3_nt: TGTGCCAGTAGTGTTCAGGGGGCGACTAATGAAAAACTGTTTTTT
cdr3_aa: CASSVQGATNEKLFF

j_call: TRBJ2-1
v_call: TRBV19
clone_size: few
d_call: TRBD2
cdr3_nt: TGTGCCAGTCAGACTAGCGGGATAATGGGTGAGCAGTTCTTC
cdr3_aa: CASQTSGIMGEQFF

j_call: TRBJ1-1
v_call: TRBV4-2
clone_size: few
d_call: NA
cdr3_nt: TGTGCCAGCAGCCAACCCGGGACAATGAACACTGAAGCTTTCTTT
cdr3_aa: CASSQPGTMNTEAFF

j_call: TRBJ2-5
v_call: TRBV4-3
clone_size: once
d_call: TRBD1
cdr3_nt: TGCGCCAGCAGTCAAGATCAAACAGGGGGTGATGAGACCCAGTACTTC
cdr3_aa: CASSQDQTGGDETQYF

j_call: TRBJ1-1
v_call: TRBV6-4
clone_size: NA
d_call: NA
cdr3_nt: TGTGCCAGCAGAGAAGAAAGGGACACGCGAGCTTTCTTT
cdr3_aa: CASREERDTRAFF

j_call: TRBJ2-3
v_call: TRBV7-2
clone_size: few
d_call: TRBD2
cdr3_nt: TGTGCCAGCAGCTTAGCGGTGACTAGCGGTCTCTATAATACGCAGTATTTT
cdr3_aa: CASSLAVTSGLYNTQYF

j_call: TRBJ2-3
v_call: TRBV29-1
clone_size: NA
d_call: NA
cdr3_nt: TGCAGCGTTGAAGGAGTGGCCAGGTGCCCAGATACGCAGTATTTT
cdr3_aa: CSVEGVARCPDTQYF

j_call: TRBJ1-2
v_call: TRBV27
clone_size: NA
d_call: NA
cdr3_nt: TGTGCCAGCAGTTTCATCCGGGGGGTAGGATATGGCTACACCTTC
cdr3_aa: CASSFIRGVGYGYTF

j_call: TRBJ2-7
v_call: TRBV19
clone_size: once
d_call: TRBD2
cdr3_nt: TGTGCCAGTAGTATTGGACTAGCGGGAATTTACGAGCAGTACTTC
cdr3_aa: CASSIGLAGIYEQYF

j_call: TRBJ2-7
v_call: TRBV4-3
clone_size: NA
d_call: NA
cdr3_nt: TGCGCCAGCAGCCAAGATTTTACAGGGTCTGACGAGCAGTACTTC
cdr3_aa: CASSQDFTGSDEQYF

j_call: TRBJ1-2
v_call: TRBV4-2
clone_size: NA
d_call: NA
cdr3_nt: TGTGCCAGCAGCCAAGGAACAGCCTCACTCAACTATGGCTACACCTTC
cdr3_aa: CASSQGTASLNYGYTF

j_call: TRBJ1-3
v_call: TRBV5-1
clone_size: NA
d_call: TRBD1
cdr3_nt: TGCGCCAGCAGCTTGGCCGGGACAGGGTTAAAGGATGGAAACACCATATATTTT
cdr3_aa: CASSLAGTGLKDGNTIYF

j_call: TRBJ2-5
v_call: TRBV29-1
clone_size: NA
d_call: TRBD2
cdr3_nt: TGCAGCGTTGAGGGACTAGCGGGAGAACAATCAGAGACCCAGTACTTC
cdr3_aa: CSVEGLAGEQSETQYF

j_call: TRBJ2-7
v_call: TRBV27
clone_size: few
d_call: NA
cdr3_nt: TGTGCCAGCAGTCCCTTCATGGGAGTGAGCTACGAGCAGTACTTC
cdr3_aa: CASSPFMGVSYEQYF

j_call: TRBJ1-5
v_call: TRBV5-7
clone_size: NA
d_call: NA
cdr3_nt: TGTGCCAGCAGCTTGGACAGGGACGAGAACAAAATCAATCAGCCCCAGCATTTT
cdr3_aa: CASSLDRDENKINQPQHF

j_call: TRBJ1-1
v_call: TRBV6-5
clone_size: once
d_call: NA
cdr3_nt: TGTGCCAGCAGTGCCGATACATGGGAGACTGAAGCTTTCTTT
cdr3_aa: CASSADTWETEAFF

j_call: TRBJ2-1
v_call: TRBV19
clone_size: many
d_call: TRBD2
cdr3_nt: TGTGCCAGTAAGACTAGCGGGGACGGGACCTACAATGAGCAGTTCTTC
cdr3_aa: CASKTSGDGTYNEQFF

j_call: TRBJ2-3
v_call: TRBV29-1
clone_size: NA
d_call: TRBD1
cdr3_nt: TGCAGCGTTGGACAGGGGTTAACAGATACGCAGTATTTT
cdr3_aa: CSVGQGLTDTQYF

j_call: TRBJ2-3
v_call: TRBV7-2
clone_size: NA
d_call: NA
cdr3_nt: TGTGCCAGCAGCTTAGTACGACAATTTGCAGATACGCAGTATTTT
cdr3_aa: CASSLVRQFADTQYF

j_call: TRBJ1-2
v_call: TRBV5-6
clone_size: NA
d_call: TRBD1
cdr3_nt: TGTGCCAGCAGCTTAAGTAGCGGGACAGGGGGCTATGGCTACACCTTC
cdr3_aa: CASSLSSGTGGYGYTF

j_call: TRBJ2-1
v_call: TRBV9
clone_size: NA
d_call: TRBD2
cdr3_nt: TGTGCCAGCAGCTTACGGACTAGCGGGATTTACAATGAGCAGTTCTTC
cdr3_aa: CASSLRTSGIYNEQFF

j_call: TRBJ2-1
v_call: TRBV5-4
clone_size: NA
d_call: NA
cdr3_nt: TGTGCCAGCAGCCCAAACTCCGGGAGTAGCTACAATGAGCAGTTCTTC
cdr3_aa: CASSPNSGSSYNEQFF

j_call: TRBJ1-2
v_call: TRBV2
clone_size: NA
d_call: TRBD1
cdr3_nt: TGTGCCATCACCACCGGGACAGGGAACCGCTGGGGCTACACCTTC
cdr3_aa: CAITTGTGNRWGYTF

j_call: TRBJ2-7
v_call: TRBV27
clone_size: NA
d_call: NA
cdr3_nt: TGTGCCAGCAGTTTAATGAACTATGCTGGCGAGCAGTACTTC
cdr3_aa: CASSLMNYAGEQYF

j_call: TRBJ2-5
v_call: TRBV2
clone_size: NA
d_call: NA
cdr3_nt: TGTGCCACCAACCGCCAGGGTAAACAAGAGACCCAGTACTTC
cdr3_aa: CATNRQGKQETQYF